The clone carrying this T cell receptor beta chain has ten or more counts. CDR1 DFQATT and CDR2 SNEGSKA come from the germline V gene (reference sequence). V lost 5 bases to trimming and J lost 3 bases; unmatched junction nucleotides: 10. The CDR3 covers 15 residues. The data were obtained in a study of T cells in Graves' hyperthyroidism and ophthalmopathy. Study context: Peripheral blood was obtained at initial diagnosis, preceding any treatment.

TCR beta CDR3 sequences were amplified from RNA transcripts. Carried out on the TCR CDR3, a first-round RT-PCR used the HTBI primer set. TCRdb fed the multiplex PCR reads into MiXCR, producing one record per CDR3 protein. Of about half a million distinct CDR3 sequences in the sample, 16% were seen once. Sequencing was performed on blood. The chain has TRBV20-1 and TRBJ2-7; TRBD2 matches at 10 bases. The sequence was obtained from a woman aged 25 to 39 with Graves' ophthalmopathy. This CDR3 reads CSAPSGSSKDYEQYF. The DNA of the CDR3 is TGCAGTGCTCCTAGCGGGAGCAGTAAAGACTACGAGCAGTACTTC.